Included here is one TCR beta chain sequence, with context. 5'RACE with constant-segment primers built TCRalpha and TCRbeta cDNA libraries with UMIs. TCRdb processed the 5' RACE reads anew with MiXCR; each CDR3 protein has one entry. This table holds fewer than 300,000 distinct CDR3 sequences, approximately 15% found once. This sample is drawn from a study of T-cell memory formation after mild COVID-19. Background on the study: TCR clusters showed largely donor specificity.

CDR3 length: 12 amino acids. Germline CDR1 reads KGHDR; CDR2 reads SFDVKD. V lost 3 bases and J 4 bases, leaving 5 bases between the germline ends. V and J are TRBV24-1 and TRBJ2-5; D remains unclear. The source of this sequence is a man between 18 and 29 years old who had mild COVID-19 (a few samples of this study predate the infection). Cell type and time point are not known. The specimen sequenced was PBMCs or a T cell subset sorted from them (not recorded which). DNA of the CDR3: TGTGCCACCAGTGATGCTCCAGAGACCCAGTACTTC. The encoded protein is CATSDAPETQYF.